This entry lists 17 T cell receptor beta chains sequenced from one sample in a study of CD8 T cells in ankylosing spondylitis. Each CDR3 protein gets one entry after TCRdb re-called the 5' RACE reads with MiXCR. The table shows approximately 130,000 distinct CDR3 sequences, with roughly a tenth occurring only once. Input material: blood, either unsorted or a sorted T cell fraction (not recorded which). Receptor source: a male donor with ankylosing spondylitis or in good health (not recorded which).

The chain links TRBV20-1 to TRBJ2-1, with 13 bases identical to TRBD2. The CDR3 covers 14 residues. J lost 7 bases, V lost 5 bases, and 5 bases had no gene match. Germline-derived CDR1 and CDR2 are DFQATT and SNEGSKA (reference sequence). CDR3 sequence reads: CSASGLAGINEQFF. Here the CDR3 DNA reads TGCAGTGCTTCGGGACTAGCGGGGATTAATGAGCAGTTCTTC.

The sample holds many counts of this clonotype. This chain joins TRBV12-3 or TRBV12-4 and TRBJ2-2, with unresolved D. This CDR3 comprises 12 residues. V was trimmed by 4 bases and J by 9 bases, leaving 9 bases between them. This chain's CDR3 is CASSYRGWELFF. DNA for the CDR3: TGTGCCAGCAGTTACAGAGGATGGGAGCTGTTTTTT.

This clonotype was observed many times. The chain couples TRBV5-1 to TRBJ2-3; 13 positions match TRBD2. Germline CDR1 reads SGHRS; CDR2 reads YFSETQ. Trimming at V came to 4 bases and at J to 5 bases, leaving 16 bases not matched to a gene. The CDR3 length is 19 residues. CDR3 nucleotide sequence: TGCGCCAGCAGCCAATTCCTACTAGCGGGAGGGCCTTCTGTAGATACGCAGTATTTT. Its protein is CASSQFLLAGGPSVDTQYF.

The chain uses TRBV6-2 or TRBV6-3 and TRBJ2-2; perhaps D is TRBD1 or TRBD2 (8 bases each). The germline V gene encodes CDR1 MNHEY and CDR2 SVGEGT. Trimming took 6 bases from V and 4 from J, leaving 27 bases between them. The CDR3 is made up of 19 amino acids. The CDR3 region has the DNA TGTGCCAGCAGAGACAGGGGATTCACAGCGGGAGATTTCACCGGGGAGCTGTTTTTT. This gives the protein CASRDRGFTAGDFTGELFF.

This clonotype was detected only a few times. The V gene is TRBV6-1, the J gene TRBJ2-5; 7 bases are a match to TRBD1. V gave up 3 bases and J gave up 2 bases; unmatched junction bases: 15. Germline loops: CDR1 MNHNS, CDR2 SASEGT. The CDR3 runs to 18 residues. CDR3 bases: TGTGCCAGCAGTGATCCGCTCCCCCGACAGGGAAGGCAAGAGACCCAGTACTTC. This codes for CASSDPLPRQGRQETQYF.

This clonotype turned up a few times. The V gene is TRBV12-3 or TRBV12-4, the J gene TRBJ1-1; maybe TRBD1 (5 bases). The CDR3 runs 15 residues. V dropped 3 bases and J dropped 1 base, with 12 bases sitting between them. CDR3: CASSFGGVENTEAFF. Written as DNA, the CDR3 is TGTGCCAGCAGTTTTGGGGGGGTGGAGAACACTGAAGCTTTCTTT.

The chain is built from TRBV7-6 and TRBJ2-7; D is perhaps TRBD2 (6 bases). The CDR3 runs to 16 residues. In germline, CDR1 is SGHVS, CDR2 FNYEAQ. The germline V and J ends were trimmed by 8 bases and 4 bases, with 24 bases remaining between them. CDR3 in DNA: TGTGCCAGCCCCAAACCTCCGGCGCCGGCGGGGTACGAGCAGTACTTC. Its translation is CASPKPPAPAGYEQYF.

This clonotype was seen many times. The V call is TRBV11-2, the J call TRBJ2-7; 9 nucleotides line up with TRBD1. V shed 1 base, J shed 5 bases, and the junction held 6 bases outside the gene matches. Germline assignment: CDR1 SGHAT and CDR2 FQNNGV. The CDR3 covers 15 residues. This chain's CDR3 is CASSLVTGGLDEQYF. The CDR3 coding sequence is TGTGCCAGCAGCTTAGTAACAGGGGGCCTTGACGAGCAGTACTTC.

The rearrangement joins TRBV7-3 to TRBJ2-3, with 12 bases fitting TRBD2. Germline CDR1 is SGHTA and CDR2 is FQGTGA. CDR3 length: 16 amino acids. The ends lost 4 bases at V and 8 bases at J; junction bases unmatched: 10. The CDR3 DNA reads TGTGCCAGCAGCTCAGCTAGCGGGAGGGCCCTCGGTACGCAGTATTTT. The encoded protein is CASSSASGRALGTQYF.

This clonotype was counted at least ten times. The chain carries TRBV5-1 and TRBJ1-3; 7 positions agree with TRBD1. The CDR3 is 17 residues long. Germline CDR1 SGHRS, CDR2 YFSETQ. J gave up 1 base and V 1 base, and 8 bases lay outside the gene matches. CDR3 residues: CASSLSRQGTSGNTIYF. The CDR3 nucleotides are TGCGCCAGCAGCTTGTCCCGACAGGGAACTTCTGGAAACACCATATATTTT.

The CDR3 coding sequence is TGTGCCAGCAGGGACAGGGTGAAGGGCAATCAGCCCCAGCATTTT. It encodes CASRDRVKGNQPQHF. This chain links TRBV6-2 or TRBV6-3 with TRBJ1-5; 8 positions agree with TRBD1. The CDR3 runs to 15 residues. J gave up 2 bases and V 6 bases, and 6 bases lay outside the gene matches. Germline lookup yields CDR1 MNHEY and CDR2 SVGEGT.

This clonotype was observed at least ten times. The V gene is TRBV11-1, the J gene TRBJ2-1; TRBD2 matches at 11 bases. This CDR3 has 17 amino acids. The V gene end was trimmed by 1 base and the J gene end by 4 bases; junction bases not matched to a gene: 6. The germline gives CDR1 SGHAT, CDR2 FQDESV (reference sequence). The CDR3 loop is CASSLELAGDKYNEQFF. CDR3 in DNA: TGTGCCAGCAGCTTAGAACTAGCGGGAGACAAATACAATGAGCAGTTCTTC. The variable domain in full, completed from reference TRBV11-1 and TRBJ2-1, reads EAEVAQSPRYKITEKSQAVAFWCDPISGHATLYWYRQILGQGPELLVQFQDESVVDDSQLPKDRFSAERLKGVDSTLKIQPAELGDSAMYLCASSLELAGDKYNEQFFGPGTRLTVL.

This chain connects TRBV7-9 to TRBJ2-7; the D is unclear. Germline CDR1 SEHNR, CDR2 FQNEAQ (reference sequence). The V and J ends lost 0 bases and 5 bases respectively, with 17 bases between them. CDR3 size: 16 residues. Here the CDR3 reads CASSLAGHNPSDEQYF. The DNA of the CDR3 is TGTGCCAGCAGCTTAGCTGGCCATAACCCTTCCGACGAGCAGTACTTC.

This clonotype appeared many times. The CDR3, as DNA: TGTGCCAGCAGTCTACAACAATCAGGGAATAATGGCTACACCTTC. Its protein is CASSLQQSGNNGYTF. The chain employs TRBV28 and TRBJ1-2; weak D call: TRBD1 (5 bases). The CDR3 is made up of 15 amino acids. V was trimmed by 5 bases and J by 6 bases, leaving 19 bases between them. From germline, CDR1 is MDHEN and CDR2 SYDVKM.

The chain links TRBV7-9 to TRBJ2-7, with D perhaps TRBD1 (6 bases). Germline loops: CDR1 SEHNR, CDR2 FQNEAQ (reference sequence). V was pared by 1 base and J by 6 bases, with 10 bases between. This CDR3 is built from 13 residues. CDR3 nucleotide sequence: TGTGCCAGCAGCTTAGTTCCAGGGGTCGAGCAGTACTTC. Amino acids: CASSLVPGVEQYF.

This clonotype was recorded at least ten times. The V call is TRBV20-1, the J call TRBJ2-7, with TRBD2 identical over 15 bases. CDR3 length: 14 residues. From germline, CDR1 is DFQATT and CDR2 SNEGSKA (reference sequence). In DNA, the CDR3 is TGCAGCGGACTAGCGGGAGGGTTATCGTACGAGCAGTACTTC. Amino acids: CSGLAGGLSYEQYF.

This clonotype has at least ten counts. The V call is TRBV27, the J call TRBJ1-1; TRBD1 aligns across 7 bases. The CDR3 is made up of 14 amino acids. V lost 6 bases to trimming and J lost 3 bases; unmatched junction nucleotides: 7. Germline values: CDR1 MNHEY, CDR2 SMNVEV (reference sequence). The CDR3 is CASRQQGRYTEAFF. In DNA, the CDR3 is TGTGCCAGCAGACAACAGGGGCGGTACACTGAAGCTTTCTTT.